This TCR beta chain was captured in a study of OX40 agonist ivuxolimab in advanced cancers. Blood specimens came from baseline, cycle 4 day 1, and cycle 7 day 1. This CDR3 contains 17 residues. After removal of 3 bases from V and 5 bases from J, the junction contained 7 bases not matched to a gene. Per germline, CDR1 SGDLS and CDR2 YYNGEE. Using immunoSEQ multiplex PCR, the repertoire was profiled, and TCRdb retains in-frame clones only, with some absent. The repertoire holds around 70,000 clones, with over 75% as singletons. The sequencing here drew on CD4+ or CD8+ T cells sorted from blood, taken in a trial of the OX40 agonist ivuxolimab. The sequence came from an adult with an advanced solid tumor such as melanoma, head and neck, liver or kidney cancer. The chain carries TRBV9 and TRBJ2-5, with 16 bases aligning to TRBD2. In nucleotides, the CDR3 is TGTGCCAGCAGCGGTGGGACTAGCGGGAGGGCGAGGGAGACCCAGTACTTC. It yields the protein CASSGGTSGRARETQYF.